One T cell receptor beta chain is described in this entry. Its antigen is not known. Germline V lookup: CDR1 GTSNPN, CDR2 SVGIG (reference sequence). CDR3 size: 16 residues. V was cut by 2 bases and J by 0 bases, with 11 bases left in between. Amplification used 60 Vbeta primers and 13 Jbeta primers. Method: immunoSEQ multiplex PCR; TCRdb's copy keeps in-frame clones and lacks some. This sample has around 100,000 clones, with around 72% found just once. The data stem from a study of cytomegalovirus exposure and HLA in healthy donors. Whole-study results and caveats: Among the most significant clusters, several appeared linked to common viral pathogens in a later analysis.

Sequences were obtained from PBMCs. This clonotype was sampled from a man aged 40-49 years in good health and CMV-seronegative. The rearrangement joins TRBV30 to TRBJ1-6; D gene uncertain. The CDR3 reads CAWSLYGNSYNSPLHF. CDR3 DNA: TGTGCCTGGAGTCTGTACGGGAACTCCTATAATTCACCCCTCCACTTT.